A selection of T cell receptor beta chains follows, all from one sample in a study of blood T cell repertoires in COVID-19. Method: immunoSEQ multiplex PCR; TCRdb's copy keeps in-frame clones and lacks some. This table has 65,000 or so clones, approximately 82% appearing once. Sequenced input: peripheral blood. The receptors here all came from a man between 60 and 75 years old with acute or convalescent COVID-19. The CDR3 runs from the conserved cysteine through the conserved F or W. The order of the fields is J gene, V gene, D gene, CDR3 protein. The D gene is left open where the match is weak.

j_gene: TRBJ1-2
v_gene: TRBV21-1
d_gene: NA
CDR3aa: CASSKGGGRGVNYGYTF

j_gene: TRBJ1-1
v_gene: TRBV9
d_gene: TRBD1
CDR3aa: CASSPGQGAFMNTEAFF

j_gene: TRBJ2-2
v_gene: TRBV5-1
d_gene: TRBD2
CDR3aa: CASSLDPGGPDTGELFF

j_gene: TRBJ2-1
v_gene: TRBV21-1
d_gene: NA
CDR3aa: CASSKGIQGTILNSHSYNEQFF

j_gene: TRBJ1-4
v_gene: TRBV7-8
d_gene: NA
CDR3aa: CASSALALSSEKLFF

j_gene: TRBJ1-1
v_gene: TRBV19
d_gene: NA
CDR3aa: CASSQWTEAFF

j_gene: TRBJ2-1
v_gene: TRBV6-5
d_gene: NA
CDR3aa: CASIRTVSNEQFF

j_gene: TRBJ1-5
v_gene: TRBV27
d_gene: NA
CDR3aa: CASSFGRDNQPQHF

j_gene: TRBJ2-5
v_gene: TRBV5-6
d_gene: TRBD2
CDR3aa: CASSRGGETQYF

j_gene: TRBJ2-7
v_gene: TRBV7-8
d_gene: TRBD1
CDR3aa: CASSLGQVGYEQYF

j_gene: TRBJ1-2
v_gene: TRBV12-5
d_gene: TRBD1
CDR3aa: CASGPPGQEFDGYTF

j_gene: TRBJ1-4
v_gene: TRBV28
d_gene: TRBD1
CDR3aa: CASNGQGIEKLFF

j_gene: TRBJ1-1
v_gene: TRBV2
d_gene: TRBD1
CDR3aa: CASSDEGTGHVNTEAFF

j_gene: TRBJ2-1
v_gene: TRBV19
d_gene: TRBD1
CDR3aa: CASSMGRGYNEQFF

j_gene: TRBJ1-2
v_gene: TRBV29-1
d_gene: NA
CDR3aa: CSVGPDGYTF

j_gene: TRBJ2-3
v_gene: TRBV6-5
d_gene: NA
CDR3aa: CASSYGQNTDTQYF

j_gene: TRBJ2-7
v_gene: TRBV7-7
d_gene: TRBD2
CDR3aa: CASLGEGPYEQYF

j_gene: TRBJ2-7
v_gene: TRBV30
d_gene: NA
CDR3aa: CAWSVYYEQYF

j_gene: TRBJ1-1
v_gene: TRBV12-3/TRBV12-4
d_gene: NA
CDR3aa: CASSTTGRTEAFF

j_gene: TRBJ1-2
v_gene: TRBV18
d_gene: TRBD1
CDR3aa: CASSPGQEGVGYTF

j_gene: TRBJ1-2
v_gene: TRBV7-9
d_gene: NA
CDR3aa: CASSVLEGRGYTF

j_gene: TRBJ2-3
v_gene: TRBV7-9
d_gene: NA
CDR3aa: CASSSPRARDTDTQYF

j_gene: TRBJ1-2
v_gene: TRBV2
d_gene: NA
CDR3aa: CAITAPRGRGGANYGYTF

j_gene: TRBJ2-2
v_gene: TRBV11-3
d_gene: NA
CDR3aa: CASSFYYGELFF

j_gene: TRBJ1-2
v_gene: TRBV7-8
d_gene: NA
CDR3aa: CASSPRGGTNYGYTF

j_gene: TRBJ2-1
v_gene: TRBV24-1
d_gene: TRBD2
CDR3aa: CATSDLQGEGQRYNEQFF

j_gene: TRBJ1-1
v_gene: TRBV28
d_gene: TRBD1
CDR3aa: CASNDGQGITEAFF

j_gene: TRBJ2-5
v_gene: TRBV24-1
d_gene: TRBD1
CDR3aa: CATSESPGQGGETQYF

j_gene: TRBJ2-3
v_gene: TRBV7-2
d_gene: NA
CDR3aa: CASSSSYSGDTQYF

j_gene: TRBJ1-2
v_gene: TRBV19
d_gene: TRBD1
CDR3aa: CVSSRQGGYGYTF

j_gene: TRBJ1-2
v_gene: TRBV18
d_gene: TRBD1
CDR3aa: CASSLYSGQGDGYTF

j_gene: TRBJ1-2
v_gene: TRBV29-1
d_gene: TRBD1
CDR3aa: CSAYRGDYGYTF

j_gene: TRBJ2-3
v_gene: TRBV24-1
d_gene: TRBD1
CDR3aa: CATSDLPVGTGGKEDTQYF

j_gene: TRBJ2-7
v_gene: TRBV18
d_gene: TRBD1
CDR3aa: CASSYRGGDLYEQYF

j_gene: TRBJ2-3
v_gene: TRBV5-1
d_gene: NA
CDR3aa: CASSRDRDTDTQYF

j_gene: TRBJ2-7
v_gene: TRBV20-1
d_gene: NA
CDR3aa: CSAPAANEQYF

j_gene: TRBJ2-7
v_gene: TRBV5-6
d_gene: NA
CDR3aa: CASSPTPTFGYEQYF

j_gene: TRBJ2-7
v_gene: TRBV5-1
d_gene: TRBD2
CDR3aa: CASSQGLAVAYEQYF

j_gene: TRBJ2-3
v_gene: TRBV6-1
d_gene: TRBD1
CDR3aa: CASSERHERGPRDTQYF

j_gene: TRBJ2-1
v_gene: TRBV7-6
d_gene: TRBD2
CDR3aa: CASSLELAGGSNEQFF

j_gene: TRBJ2-5
v_gene: TRBV28
d_gene: NA
CDR3aa: CASSFRSGAETQYF

j_gene: TRBJ1-5
v_gene: TRBV24-1
d_gene: TRBD1
CDR3aa: CATSEAGGEGNQPQHF

j_gene: TRBJ2-2
v_gene: TRBV7-3
d_gene: NA
CDR3aa: CASRSREDTGELFF

j_gene: TRBJ2-1
v_gene: TRBV11-2
d_gene: TRBD1
CDR3aa: CASSRDRDNEQFF

j_gene: TRBJ1-4
v_gene: TRBV4-2
d_gene: NA
CDR3aa: CASSPYLNEKLFF

j_gene: TRBJ2-3
v_gene: TRBV5-4
d_gene: TRBD1
CDR3aa: CASRRQGTSTDTQYF

j_gene: TRBJ1-2
v_gene: TRBV29-1
d_gene: TRBD1
CDR3aa: CSLGSGQGNYGYTF

j_gene: TRBJ2-1
v_gene: TRBV30
d_gene: TRBD2
CDR3aa: CSGGGYNEQFF

j_gene: TRBJ2-5
v_gene: TRBV4-1
d_gene: TRBD2
CDR3aa: CASSQLAGLETQYF

j_gene: TRBJ1-3
v_gene: TRBV19
d_gene: NA
CDR3aa: CASHSYSGNTIYF